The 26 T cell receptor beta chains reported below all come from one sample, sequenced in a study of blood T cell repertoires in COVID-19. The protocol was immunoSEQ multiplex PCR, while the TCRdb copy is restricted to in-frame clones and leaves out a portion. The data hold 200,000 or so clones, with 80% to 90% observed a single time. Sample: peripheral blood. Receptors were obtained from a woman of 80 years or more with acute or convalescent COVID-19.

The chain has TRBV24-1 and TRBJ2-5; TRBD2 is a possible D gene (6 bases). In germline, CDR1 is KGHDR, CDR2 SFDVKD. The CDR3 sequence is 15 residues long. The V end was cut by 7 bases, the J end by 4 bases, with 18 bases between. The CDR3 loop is CATSGAGLQAETQYF. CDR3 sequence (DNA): TGTGCCACCAGCGGGGCGGGGCTCCAGGCAGAGACCCAGTACTTC.

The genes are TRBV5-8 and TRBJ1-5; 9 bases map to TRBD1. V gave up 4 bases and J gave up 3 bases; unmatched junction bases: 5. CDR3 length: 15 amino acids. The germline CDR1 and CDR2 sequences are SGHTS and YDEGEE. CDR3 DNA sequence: TGTGCCAGCAGCGAACGGGACAGGGACAATCAGCCCCAGCATTTT. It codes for CASSERDRDNQPQHF.

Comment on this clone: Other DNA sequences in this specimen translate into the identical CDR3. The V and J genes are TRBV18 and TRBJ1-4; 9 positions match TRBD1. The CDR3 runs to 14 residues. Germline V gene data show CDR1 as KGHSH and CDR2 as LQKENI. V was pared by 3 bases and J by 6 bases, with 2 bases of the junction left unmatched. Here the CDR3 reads CASSPDRGDEKLFF. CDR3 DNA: TGTGCCAGCTCACCGGACAGGGGTGATGAAAAACTGTTTTTT.

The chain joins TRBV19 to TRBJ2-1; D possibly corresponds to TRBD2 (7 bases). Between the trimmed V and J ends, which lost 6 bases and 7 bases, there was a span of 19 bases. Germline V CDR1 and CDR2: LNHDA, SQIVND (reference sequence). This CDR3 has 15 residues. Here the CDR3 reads CASSQGGEAGNEQFF. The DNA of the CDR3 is TGTGCCAGTAGCCAAGGGGGGGAGGCCGGGAATGAGCAGTTCTTC.

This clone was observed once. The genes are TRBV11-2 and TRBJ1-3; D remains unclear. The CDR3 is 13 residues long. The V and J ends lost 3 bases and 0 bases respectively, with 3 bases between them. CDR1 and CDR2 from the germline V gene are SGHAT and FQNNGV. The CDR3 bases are TGTGCCAGCAGCTTCAACTCTGGAAACACCATATATTTT. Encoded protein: CASSFNSGNTIYF. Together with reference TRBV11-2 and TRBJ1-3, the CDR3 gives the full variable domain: EAGVAQSPRYKIIEKRQSVAFWCNPISGHATLYWYQQILGQGPKLLIQFQNNGVVDDSQLPKDRFSAERLKGVDSTLKIQPAKLEDSAVYLCASSFNSGNTIYFGEGSWLTVV.

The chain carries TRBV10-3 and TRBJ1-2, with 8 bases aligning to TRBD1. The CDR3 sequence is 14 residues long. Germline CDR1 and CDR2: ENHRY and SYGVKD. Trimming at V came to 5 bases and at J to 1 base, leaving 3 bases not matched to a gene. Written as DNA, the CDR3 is TGTGCCATCAGTCGAGGACAGGGTAACTATGGCTACACCTTC. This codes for CAISRGQGNYGYTF.

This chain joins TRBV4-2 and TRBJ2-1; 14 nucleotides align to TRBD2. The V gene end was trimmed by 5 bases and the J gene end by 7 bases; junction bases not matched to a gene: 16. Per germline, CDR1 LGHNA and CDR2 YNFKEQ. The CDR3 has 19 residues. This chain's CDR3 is CASSSGTSGSGGPGNEQFF. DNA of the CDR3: TGTGCCAGCAGCTCCGGGACTAGCGGGAGTGGGGGTCCGGGGAATGAGCAGTTCTTC.

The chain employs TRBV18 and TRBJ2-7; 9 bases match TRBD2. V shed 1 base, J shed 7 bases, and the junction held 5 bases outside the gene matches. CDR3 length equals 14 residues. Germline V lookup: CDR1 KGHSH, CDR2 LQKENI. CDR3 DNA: TGTGCCAGCTCACCACAGCGGGGGGATACAGAGCAGTACTTC. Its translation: CASSPQRGDTEQYF.

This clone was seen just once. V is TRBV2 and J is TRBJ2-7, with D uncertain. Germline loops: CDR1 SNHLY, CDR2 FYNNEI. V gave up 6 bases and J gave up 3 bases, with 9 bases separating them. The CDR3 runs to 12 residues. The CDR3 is CASSRRLYEQYF. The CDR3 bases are TGTGCCAGCAGCCGCCGACTCTACGAGCAGTACTTC.

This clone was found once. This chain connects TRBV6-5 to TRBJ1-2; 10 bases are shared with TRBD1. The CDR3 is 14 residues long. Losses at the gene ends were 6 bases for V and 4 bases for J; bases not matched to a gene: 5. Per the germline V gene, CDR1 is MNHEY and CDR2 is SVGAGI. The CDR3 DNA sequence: TGTGCCAGCAGCCGGGGACAGGGGTTCTATGGCTACACCTTC. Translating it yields CASSRGQGFYGYTF.

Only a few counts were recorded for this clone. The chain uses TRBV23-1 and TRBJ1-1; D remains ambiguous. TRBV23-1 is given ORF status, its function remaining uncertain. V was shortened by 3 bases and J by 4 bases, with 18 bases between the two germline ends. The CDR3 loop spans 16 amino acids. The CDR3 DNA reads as TGCGCCAGCAGTCAGGGAGAGACCCCCGGGAGCACTGAAGCTTTCTTT. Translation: CASSQGETPGSTEAFF.

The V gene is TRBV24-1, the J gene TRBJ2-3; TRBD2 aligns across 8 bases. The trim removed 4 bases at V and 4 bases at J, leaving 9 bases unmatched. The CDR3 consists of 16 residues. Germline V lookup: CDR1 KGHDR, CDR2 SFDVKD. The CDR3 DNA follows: TGTGCCACCAGTGAGACGAGCGGGAGCTCTTCAGATACGCAGTATTTT. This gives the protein CATSETSGSSSDTQYF.

The CDR3 sequence: CASSSIGAGGTGELFF. The CDR3 nucleotides are TGTGCCAGCAGCTCTATAGGGGCGGGAGGTACCGGGGAGCTGTTTTTT. This chain links TRBV6-2 or TRBV6-3 with TRBJ2-2, with 8 nucleotides matching TRBD2. This CDR3 is 16 amino acids long. V lost 6 bases to trimming and J lost 5 bases; unmatched junction nucleotides: 11. Germline V gives CDR1 MNHEY, CDR2 SVGEGT.

CDR3 residues: CASSPQGNGNTIYF. The CDR3 nucleotides are TGTGCCAGCTCACCTCAGGGAAATGGAAACACCATATATTTT. The chain employs TRBV18 and TRBJ1-3, with D perhaps matching TRBD1 (5 bases). Germline CDR1 is KGHSH and CDR2 is LQKENI. V was clipped by 3 bases and J by 3 bases, with 9 bases between them. This CDR3 spans 14 amino acids.

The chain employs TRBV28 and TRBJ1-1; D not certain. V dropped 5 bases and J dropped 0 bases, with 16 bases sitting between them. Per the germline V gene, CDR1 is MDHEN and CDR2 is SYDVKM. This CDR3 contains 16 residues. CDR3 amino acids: CASSPLDWTLNTEAFF. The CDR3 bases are TGTGCCAGCAGTCCTCTTGATTGGACTTTGAACACTGAAGCTTTCTTT.

CDR3 sequence (DNA): TGTGCCAGCAGCCTCGACAGGGTAAACACCGGGGAGCTGTTTTTT. Amino acid sequence: CASSLDRVNTGELFF. The chain is built from TRBV7-2 and TRBJ2-2, with 7 bases fitting TRBD1. Germline V gives CDR1 SGHTA, CDR2 FQGNSA. The CDR3 totals 15 residues. V lost 5 bases, J lost 2 bases, and 5 bases stayed unmatched.

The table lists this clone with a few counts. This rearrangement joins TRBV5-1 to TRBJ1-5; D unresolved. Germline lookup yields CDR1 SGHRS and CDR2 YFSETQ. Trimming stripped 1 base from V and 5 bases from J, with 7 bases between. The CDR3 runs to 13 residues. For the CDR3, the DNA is TGCGCCAGCAGCTTGAATCCCGATCAGCCCCAGCATTTT. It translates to CASSLNPDQPQHF.

DNA for the CDR3: TGCGCCAGCAGCTTGGCCGGGACTAGCACAGATACGCAGTATTTT. This codes for CASSLAGTSTDTQYF. The V gene is TRBV5-1, the J gene TRBJ2-3; D is possibly TRBD2 (6 bases). CDR3 length: 15 residues. Trimming cost V 0 bases and J 0 bases, with 8 bases left between them. From germline, CDR1 is SGHRS and CDR2 YFSETQ. The variable domain in full, completed from reference TRBV5-1 and TRBJ2-3, reads KAGVTQTPRYLIKTRGQQVTLSCSPISGHRSVSWYQQTPGQGLQFLFEYFSETQRNKGNFPGRFSGRQFSNSRSEMNVSTLELGDSALYLCASSLAGTSTDTQYFGPGTRLTVL.

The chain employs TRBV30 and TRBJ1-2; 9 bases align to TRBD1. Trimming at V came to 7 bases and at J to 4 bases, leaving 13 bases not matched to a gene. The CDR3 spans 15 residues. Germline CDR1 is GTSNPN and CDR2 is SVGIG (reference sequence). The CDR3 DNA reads TGTGCCTTCCTACTGGAGAGGGGACAGGGCTATGGCTACACCTTC. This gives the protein CAFLLERGQGYGYTF.

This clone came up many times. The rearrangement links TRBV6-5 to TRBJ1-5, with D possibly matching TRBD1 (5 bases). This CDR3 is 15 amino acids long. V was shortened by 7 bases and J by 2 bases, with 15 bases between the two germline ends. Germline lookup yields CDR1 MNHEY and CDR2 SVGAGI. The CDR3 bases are TGTGCCAGCACCCCACGGGGGGACGGCAATCAGCCCCAGCATTTT. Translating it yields CASTPRGDGNQPQHF.

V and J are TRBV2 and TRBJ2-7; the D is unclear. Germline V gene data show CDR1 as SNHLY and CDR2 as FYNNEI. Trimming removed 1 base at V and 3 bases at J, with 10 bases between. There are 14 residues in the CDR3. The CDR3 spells CASSEGISFYEQYF. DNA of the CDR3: TGTGCCAGCAGTGAAGGAATAAGCTTCTACGAGCAGTACTTC.

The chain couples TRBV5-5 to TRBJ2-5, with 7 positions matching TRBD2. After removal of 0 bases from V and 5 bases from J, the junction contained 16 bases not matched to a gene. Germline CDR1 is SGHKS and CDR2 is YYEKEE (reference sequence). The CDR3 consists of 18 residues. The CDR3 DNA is TGTGCCAGCAGCTTGGTGTATGGGAGGGGAGAGGGATGGGAGACCCAGTACTTC. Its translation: CASSLVYGRGEGWETQYF.

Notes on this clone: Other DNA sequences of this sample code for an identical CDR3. As DNA, the CDR3 is TGCAGTGCTACGCGTGACTATGGCTACACCTTC. This encodes CSATRDYGYTF. The chain is built from TRBV20-1 and TRBJ1-2; D ambiguous. The CDR3 sequence is 11 residues long. Germline CDR1 reads DFQATT; CDR2 reads SNEGSKA (reference sequence). The V and J ends lost 4 bases and 3 bases respectively, with 6 bases between them.

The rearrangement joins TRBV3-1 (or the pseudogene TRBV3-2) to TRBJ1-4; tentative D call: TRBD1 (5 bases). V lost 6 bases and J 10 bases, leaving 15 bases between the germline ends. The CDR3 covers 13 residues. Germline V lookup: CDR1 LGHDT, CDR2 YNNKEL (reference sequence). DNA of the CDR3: TGTGCCAGCAGGGGGGAGGGTTCGGGAAAACTGTTTTTT. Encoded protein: CASRGEGSGKLFF.

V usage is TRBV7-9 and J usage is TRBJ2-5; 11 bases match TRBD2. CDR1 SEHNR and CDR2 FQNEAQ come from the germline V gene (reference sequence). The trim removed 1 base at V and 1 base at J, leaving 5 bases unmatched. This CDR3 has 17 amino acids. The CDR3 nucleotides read TGTGCCAGCAGCTTAGGATCTAGCGGGGGGTTCCAAGAGACCCAGTACTTC. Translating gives CASSLGSSGGFQETQYF.

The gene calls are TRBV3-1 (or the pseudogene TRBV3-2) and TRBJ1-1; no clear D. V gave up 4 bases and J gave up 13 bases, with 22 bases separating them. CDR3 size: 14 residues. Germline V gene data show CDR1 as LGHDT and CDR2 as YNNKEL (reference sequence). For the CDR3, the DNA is TGTGCCAGCAGCCGACCCTCCTATCGGGGTAACGATTTCTTT. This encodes CASSRPSYRGNDFF.